One sample yielded the 21 T cell receptor beta chains listed below, sequenced in a study of blood T cell repertoires in COVID-19. Here immunoSEQ multiplex PCR was the method, and the copy in TCRdb shows in-frame clones only, minus some. The sample has more than 150,000 clones, approximately 80% seen once. Sample: PBMCs or T cells enriched from blood (not recorded which). The receptors derive from a man between 60 and 75 years old who had been exposed to COVID-19.

This chain joins TRBV3-1 (or the pseudogene TRBV3-2) and TRBJ1-6; D is uncertain. V dropped 8 bases and J dropped 6 bases, with 17 bases sitting between them. The CDR3 consists of 15 residues. CDR1 is LGHDT and CDR2 is YNNKEL in the germline V gene (reference sequence). CDR3 amino acids: CASPRPDGTNSPLHF. The CDR3 nucleotides are TGTGCCAGCCCCAGGCCCGACGGTACTAATTCACCCCTCCACTTT.

This chain links TRBV14 with TRBJ1-1; D possibly corresponds to TRBD1 (5 bases). The CDR3 runs to 15 residues. Germline V gives CDR1 SGHDN, CDR2 FVKESK. The germline V and J ends were trimmed by 1 base and 5 bases, with 14 bases remaining between them. CDR3 sequence reads: CASSQVRGPGTEAFF. The CDR3 region has the DNA TGTGCCAGCAGCCAAGTAAGGGGTCCGGGTACTGAAGCTTTCTTT.

This clone was observed a few times. The chain carries TRBV7-6 and TRBJ1-6; possibly TRBD1 for D (5 bases). The CDR3 is 16 residues long. Trimming removed 5 bases from V and 10 bases from J, with 21 bases in between. Germline values: CDR1 SGHVS, CDR2 FNYEAQ. CDR3 region: CASSLTGFTDTSPLHF. The CDR3 region has the DNA TGTGCCAGCAGCCTTACAGGTTTTACGGATACCTCACCCCTCCACTTT.

CDR3 sequence: CASNLGQGGNTEAFF. The CDR3, as DNA: TGTGCCAGCAACCTGGGACAGGGCGGTAACACTGAAGCTTTCTTT. This chain links TRBV6-5 with TRBJ1-1, with 9 bases that match TRBD1. J lost 2 bases, V lost 7 bases, and 8 bases had no gene match. From germline, CDR1 is MNHEY and CDR2 SVGAGI. This CDR3 has 15 amino acids.

V and J are TRBV11-2 and TRBJ2-5; the D is unclear. CDR3 length: 14 residues. Germline V gives CDR1 SGHAT, CDR2 FQNNGV. The CDR3 protein is CATRRLSDPETQYF. The CDR3 DNA reads TGTGCTACCCGGAGACTCTCCGACCCAGAGACCCAGTACTTC.

The V call is TRBV30, the J call TRBJ2-7, with D possibly matching TRBD2 (5 bases). In germline, CDR1 is GTSNPN, CDR2 SVGIG (reference sequence). The V gene lost 3 bases and the J gene lost 5 bases, with 14 bases spanning the gap. The length of the CDR3 is 13 residues. The CDR3 here is CAWRHNGENEQYF. The CDR3 bases are TGTGCCTGGAGACATAACGGGGAGAACGAGCAGTACTTC.

About this clone: The same CDR3 also results from other DNA sequences found in this sample. The chain joins TRBV10-3 to TRBJ1-2; D perhaps matches TRBD1 (5 bases). The V end was cut by 0 bases, the J end by 2 bases, with 7 bases between. CDR3 length: 14 residues. Per germline, CDR1 ENHRY and CDR2 SYGVKD. The CDR3 coding sequence is TGTGCCATCAGTGAGTCCAGGGCAAACTATGGCTACACCTTC. It specifies CAISESRANYGYTF.

The V call is TRBV7-3, the J call TRBJ2-1, with 14 bases identical to TRBD2. V lost 4 bases to trimming and J lost 4 bases; unmatched junction nucleotides: 3. This CDR3 has 16 residues. The germline V gene has CDR1 SGHTA and CDR2 FQGTGA. The DNA of the CDR3 is TGTGCCAGCAGCTCAGGACTAGCGGGAGGATACAATGAGCAGTTCTTC. Its protein is CASSSGLAGGYNEQFF.

The CDR3 DNA reads as TGTGCCAGCAGGCCGTCGGGAGGCCCCCTGGGGGAGCAGTTCTTC. It codes for CASRPSGGPLGEQFF. The V call is TRBV27, the J call TRBJ2-1; 7 bases fit TRBD2. The V gene end was trimmed by 6 bases and the J gene end by 10 bases; junction bases not matched to a gene: 15. The CDR3 is 15 residues long. From germline, CDR1 is MNHEY and CDR2 SMNVEV (reference sequence).

This clone showed up just a few times. The gene calls are TRBV5-6 and TRBJ2-3; the match to TRBD2 covers 7 bases. The V gene's germline CDR1 is SGHDT and CDR2 YYEEEE. The CDR3 runs to 15 residues. The trim removed 2 bases at V and 3 bases at J, leaving 6 bases unmatched. CDR3 residues: CASSFMRGRTDTQYF. In DNA, the CDR3 is TGTGCCAGCAGCTTTATGCGGGGGAGGACAGATACGCAGTATTTT.

This clone was seen a handful of times. The J gene is TRBJ1-5, the V gene TRBV3-1 (or the pseudogene TRBV3-2), with D possibly matching TRBD1 (5 bases). The CDR3 is made up of 15 amino acids. V shed 3 bases and J shed 2 bases, with 11 bases lying between them. The germline gives CDR1 LGHDT, CDR2 YNNKEL (reference sequence). CDR3 nucleotide sequence: TGTGCCAGCAGCCAGACTTTACAGGGCAATCAGCCCCAGCATTTT. Amino acids: CASSQTLQGNQPQHF.

The V call is TRBV6-2 or TRBV6-3, the J call TRBJ1-2; no firm D call. The CDR3 loop spans 16 amino acids. The V gene lost 2 bases and the J gene lost 3 bases, with 16 bases spanning the gap. Germline-derived CDR1 and CDR2 are MNHEY and SVGEGT. CDR3: CASSYPAVRDDYGYTF. CDR3 nucleotides: TGTGCCAGCAGTTACCCAGCGGTGAGAGATGACTATGGCTACACCTTC.

In its sample, this clone was seen once. This chain joins TRBV7-2 and TRBJ1-3; D is undetermined. The CDR3 runs to 15 residues. The germline V gene encodes CDR1 SGHTA and CDR2 FQGNSA. Trimming removed 7 bases at V and 0 bases at J, with 13 bases between. CDR3 loop: CASNRVSSSGNTIYF. The CDR3 DNA reads TGTGCCAGCAACCGGGTTTCGAGCTCTGGAAACACCATATATTTT.

This chain joins TRBV19 and TRBJ1-4, with a possible D match to TRBD1 (6 bases). Germline CDR1 reads LNHDA; CDR2 reads SQIVND (reference sequence). Trimming removed 7 bases at V and 5 bases at J, with 17 bases between. The CDR3 length is 15 residues. The CDR3 sequence: CASMATGTRNEKLFF. The DNA for the CDR3 is TGTGCCAGTATGGCCACCGGGACAAGGAATGAAAAACTGTTTTTT.

The genes are TRBV6-5 and TRBJ1-1; D remains ambiguous. Deletions cut 4 bases from V and 1 base from J, with 7 bases between. Germline V gene data show CDR1 as MNHEY and CDR2 as SVGAGI. CDR3 length: 13 amino acids. In nucleotides, the CDR3 is TGTGCCAGCAGTTCCTCCGGGAACACTGAAGCTTTCTTT. Protein product: CASSSSGNTEAFF.

The CDR3 loop reads CASSPLVGRGAGELFF. The CDR3, as DNA: TGTGCCAGCAGCCCCTTGGTAGGGCGGGGAGCCGGGGAGCTGTTTTTT. The V and J genes are TRBV7-3 and TRBJ2-2, with D perhaps matching TRBD2 (6 bases). V lost 5 bases, J lost 6 bases, and 19 bases lay in between. This CDR3 spans 16 amino acids. Germline V CDR1 and CDR2: SGHTA, FQGTGA.

This clone was counted once. This rearrangement joins TRBV6-5 to TRBJ2-7, with D possibly TRBD2 on 5 matching bases. There are 13 residues in the CDR3. Per the germline V gene, CDR1 is MNHEY and CDR2 is SVGAGI. Trimming removed 7 bases at V and 4 bases at J, with 14 bases between. CDR3 protein: CASTSLDAYEQYF. DNA for the CDR3: TGTGCCAGCACCTCACTAGACGCATACGAGCAGTACTTC.

This clone was seen a single time. V and J are TRBV7-2 and TRBJ2-1, with 9 bases lining up with TRBD2. With 1 base clipped from V and 7 bases from J, the junction kept 5 bases outside the gene matches. Germline CDR1 and CDR2: SGHTA and FQGNSA. The length of the CDR3 is 15 residues. The CDR3 here is CASSLVGLAQNEQFF. CDR3 DNA sequence: TGTGCCAGCAGCTTAGTCGGACTAGCGCAAAATGAGCAGTTCTTC.

The chain uses TRBV11-3 and TRBJ2-3; TRBD1 matches 9 bases. The CDR3 loop spans 15 amino acids. The trim removed 5 bases at V and 6 bases at J, leaving 9 bases unmatched. Germline assignment: CDR1 SGHNT and CDR2 YENEEA. The CDR3 DNA reads as TGTGCCAGCAGCCGAGGGACAGGGATTGGGGATACGCAGTATTTT. Its protein is CASSRGTGIGDTQYF. The full variable domain, rest sourced from reference TRBV11-3 and TRBJ2-3, is EAGVVQSPRYKIIEKKQPVAFWCNPISGHNTLYWYLQNLGQGPELLIRYENEEAVDDSQLPKDRFSAERLKGVDSTLKIQPAELGDSAVYLCASSRGTGIGDTQYFGPGTRLTVL.

Only a few counts were recorded for this clone. Other nucleotide sequences in the sample specify the same CDR3. V is TRBV9 and J is TRBJ2-7; 11 nucleotides match TRBD1. The V and J ends lost 4 bases and 1 base, in that order; junction bases with no gene match: 4. Germline CDR1 reads SGDLS; CDR2 reads YYNGEE. This CDR3 region has 15 residues. CDR3: CASSPGDRGSYEQYF. As DNA, the CDR3 is TGTGCCAGCAGCCCCGGGGACAGGGGGTCCTACGAGCAGTACTTC.

J is TRBJ1-1 and V is TRBV7-2, with 8 bases lining up with TRBD1. Germline CDR1 and CDR2: SGHTA and FQGNSA. The J segment lost 0 bases and the V segment lost 6 bases, leaving 15 bases of the junction unmatched. The CDR3 spans 18 residues. CDR3 in amino acids: CASSGVRNRGDVNTEAFF. CDR3 bases: TGTGCCAGCAGTGGGGTACGGAACAGGGGGGACGTGAACACTGAAGCTTTCTTT.